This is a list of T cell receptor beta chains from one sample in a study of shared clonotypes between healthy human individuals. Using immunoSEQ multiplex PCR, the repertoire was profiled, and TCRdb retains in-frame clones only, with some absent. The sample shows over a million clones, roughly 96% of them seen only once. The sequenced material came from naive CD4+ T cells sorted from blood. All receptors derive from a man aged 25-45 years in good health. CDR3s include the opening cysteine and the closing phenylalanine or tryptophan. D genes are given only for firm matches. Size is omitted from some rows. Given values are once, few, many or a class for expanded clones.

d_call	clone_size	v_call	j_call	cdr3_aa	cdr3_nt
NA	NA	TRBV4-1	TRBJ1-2	CASSLLGTGGSRGYTF	TGCGCCAGCAGCCTCCTGGGTACGGGGGGGTCGCGTGGCTACACCTTC
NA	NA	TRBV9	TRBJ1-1	CATGRRGDSTGEAFF	TGTGCCACGGGAAGGCGGGGGGACTCGACTGGTGAAGCTTTCTTT
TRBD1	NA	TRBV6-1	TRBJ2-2	CASRTGALGELFF	TGTGCCAGCAGGACAGGGGCCCTCGGGGAGCTGTTTTTT
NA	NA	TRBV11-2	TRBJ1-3	CASSLDTRTAGNTIYF	TGTGCCAGCAGCTTAGATACTCGGACAGCTGGAAACACCATATATTTT
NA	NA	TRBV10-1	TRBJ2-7	CASSEVGLHEQYF	TGCGCCAGCAGTGAAGTGGGACTGCACGAGCAGTACTTC
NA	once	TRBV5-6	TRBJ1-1	CASLGPRGAREAFF	TGTGCCAGCTTGGGGCCCCGGGGGGCTCGAGAAGCTTTCTTT
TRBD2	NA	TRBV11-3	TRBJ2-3	CASSPGVWRETSDTQYF	TGTGCCAGCAGCCCCGGAGTCTGGCGGGAGACCTCAGATACGCAGTATTTT
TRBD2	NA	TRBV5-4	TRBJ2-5	CASSQAGGLNVETQYF	TGTGCCAGCAGCCAGGCGGGAGGATTAAATGTGGAGACCCAGTACTTC
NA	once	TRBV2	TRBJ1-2	CASSERYGYTF	TGTGCCAGCAGTGAACGGTATGGCTACACCTTC
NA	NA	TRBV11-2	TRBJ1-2	CASSLGQGGYGYTF	TGTGCCAGCAGCTTAGGGCAGGGCGGCTATGGCTACACCTTC
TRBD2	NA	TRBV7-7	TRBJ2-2	CASSATSGSESGELFF	TGTGCTAGCAGCGCAACTAGCGGGAGCGAATCCGGGGAGCTGTTTTTT
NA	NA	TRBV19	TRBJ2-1	CASRTRRARDNEQFF	TGTGCCAGTAGAACAAGGAGGGCCCGAGACAATGAGCAGTTCTTC
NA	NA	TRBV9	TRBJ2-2	CASSPIGSENTGELFF	TGTGCCAGCAGCCCTATTGGTAGCGAGAACACCGGGGAGCTGTTTTTT
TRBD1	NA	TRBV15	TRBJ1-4	CATSRGQGMVFYEKLFF	TGTGCCACCAGCAGAGGACAGGGTATGGTCTTCTATGAAAAACTGTTTTTT
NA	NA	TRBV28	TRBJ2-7	CASSLSRGLYEQYF	TGTGCCAGCAGTTTGTCCCGGGGCCTCTACGAGCAGTACTTC
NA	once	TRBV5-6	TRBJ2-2	CASSFLAAGELFF	TGTGCCAGCAGCTTTTTAGCCGCCGGGGAGCTGTTTTTT
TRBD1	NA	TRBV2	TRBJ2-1	CASPTQGITDNEQFF	TGTGCCAGCCCGACACAGGGGATAACGGACAATGAGCAGTTCTTC
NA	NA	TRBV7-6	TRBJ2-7	CASSLTLSYEQYF	TGTGCCAGCAGCTTAACCCTATCCTACGAGCAGTACTTC
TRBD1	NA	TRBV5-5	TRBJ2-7	CASTRTGLYEQYF	TGTGCCAGCACCAGGACAGGCCTCTACGAGCAGTACTTC
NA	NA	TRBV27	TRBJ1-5	CASSLSGSNQPQHF	TGTGCCAGCAGTTTATCTGGGAGCAATCAGCCCCAGCATTTT
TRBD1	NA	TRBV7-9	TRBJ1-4	CASSPRDRSNEKLFF	TGTGCCAGCAGTCCTCGGGACAGAAGTAATGAAAAACTGTTTTTT
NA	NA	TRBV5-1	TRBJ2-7	CASSLVSGSSYEQYF	TGCGCCAGCAGCTTGGTTTCAGGGAGCTCCTACGAGCAGTACTTC
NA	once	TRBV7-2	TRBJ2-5	CASSLGFLGAVGETQYF	TGTGCCAGCAGCTTAGGATTTTTGGGGGCTGTAGGAGAGACCCAGTACTTC
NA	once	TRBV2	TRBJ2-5	CASRVETVETQYF	TGTGCCAGCAGGGTCGAGACAGTAGAGACCCAGTACTTC
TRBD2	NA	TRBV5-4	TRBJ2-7	CASSLTSVSYEQYF	TGTGCCAGCAGCTTGACTAGCGTTTCCTACGAGCAGTACTTC
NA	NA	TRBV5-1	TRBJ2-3	CASSFRGATDTQYF	TGCGCCAGCAGCTTCCGGGGTGCTACAGATACGCAGTATTTT
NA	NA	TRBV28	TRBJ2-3	CASSSPVGGGTSTDTQYF	TGTGCCAGCAGCTCGCCGGTCGGGGGAGGCACAAGCACAGATACGCAGTATTTT